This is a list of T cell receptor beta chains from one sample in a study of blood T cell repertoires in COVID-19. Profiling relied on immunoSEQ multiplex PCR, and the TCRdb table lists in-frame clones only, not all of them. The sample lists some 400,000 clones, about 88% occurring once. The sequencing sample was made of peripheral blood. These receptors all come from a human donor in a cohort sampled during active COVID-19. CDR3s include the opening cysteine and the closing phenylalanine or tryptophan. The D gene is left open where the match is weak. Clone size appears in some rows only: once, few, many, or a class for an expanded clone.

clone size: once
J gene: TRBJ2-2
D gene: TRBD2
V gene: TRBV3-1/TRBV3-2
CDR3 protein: CASRPVPGLVRSTGELFF
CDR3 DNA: TGTGCCAGCAGACCGGTACCGGGACTAGTTAGGAGCACCGGGGAGCTGTTTTTT

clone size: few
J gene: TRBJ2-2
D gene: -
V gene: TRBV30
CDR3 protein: CAGDPGTGELFF
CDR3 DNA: TGTGCCGGCGACCCGGGCACCGGGGAGCTGTTTTTT

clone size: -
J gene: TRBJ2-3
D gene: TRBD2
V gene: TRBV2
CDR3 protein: CASTPRTSFTDTQYF
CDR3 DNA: TGTGCCAGCACACCCCGGACTAGCTTCACAGATACGCAGTATTTT

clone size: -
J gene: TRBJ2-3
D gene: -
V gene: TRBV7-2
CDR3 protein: CASSLTPGDTQYF
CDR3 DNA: TGTGCCAGCAGCCTAACCCCAGGAGATACGCAGTATTTT

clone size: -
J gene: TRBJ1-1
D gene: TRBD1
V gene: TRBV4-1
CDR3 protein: CASSPDRGGTEAFF
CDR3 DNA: TGCGCCAGCAGCCCCGACAGGGGAGGCACTGAAGCTTTCTTT

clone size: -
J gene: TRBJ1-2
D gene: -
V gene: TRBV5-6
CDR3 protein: CASSPPANYGYTF
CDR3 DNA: TGTGCCAGCAGCCCGCCAGCTAACTATGGCTACACCTTC

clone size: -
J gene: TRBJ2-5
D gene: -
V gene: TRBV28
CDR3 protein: CASTTGIQETQYF
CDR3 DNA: TGTGCCAGCACCACAGGGATCCAAGAGACCCAGTACTTC

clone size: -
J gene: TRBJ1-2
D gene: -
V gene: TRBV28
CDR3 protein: CASRDPGDGPGGYTF
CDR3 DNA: TGTGCCAGCAGAGATCCGGGTGACGGGCCGGGGGGCTACACCTTC

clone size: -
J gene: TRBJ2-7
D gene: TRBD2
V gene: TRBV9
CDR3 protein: CASSPGLAGNHYEQYF
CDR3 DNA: TGTGCCAGCAGCCCAGGACTAGCGGGAAACCACTACGAGCAGTACTTC

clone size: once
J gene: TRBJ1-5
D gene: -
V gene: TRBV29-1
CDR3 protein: CSVKQGSLFNSNQPQHF
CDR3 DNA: TGCAGCGTCAAACAGGGATCCCTCTTCAATAGCAATCAGCCCCAGCATTTT

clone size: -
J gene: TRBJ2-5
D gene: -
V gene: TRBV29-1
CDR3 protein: CSVGGSGSETQYF
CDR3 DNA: TGCAGCGTTGGGGGTTCGGGGTCCGAGACCCAGTACTTC

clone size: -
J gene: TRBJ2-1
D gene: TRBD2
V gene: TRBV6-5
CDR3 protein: CASSYSNRGAYNEQFF
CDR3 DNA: TGTGCCAGCAGTTACTCGAATCGGGGGGCCTACAATGAGCAGTTCTTC

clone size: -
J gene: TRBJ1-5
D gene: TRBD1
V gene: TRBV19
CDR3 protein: CASSSQGLGRSNQPQHF
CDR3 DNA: TGTGCCAGTAGTTCACAGGGGCTGGGAAGGAGCAATCAGCCCCAGCATTTT

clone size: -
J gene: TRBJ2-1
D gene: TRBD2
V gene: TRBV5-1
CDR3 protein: CASSYRPSGGRHEQFF
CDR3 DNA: TGCGCCAGCAGCTATCGACCTAGCGGGGGGAGGCATGAGCAGTTCTTC

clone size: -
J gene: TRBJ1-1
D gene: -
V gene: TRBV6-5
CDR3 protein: CASSYSNRGGTEAFF
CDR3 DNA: TGTGCCAGCAGTTACTCGAATAGGGGGGGCACTGAAGCTTTCTTT

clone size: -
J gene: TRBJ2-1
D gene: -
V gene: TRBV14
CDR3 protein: CASSQWRSYNEQFF
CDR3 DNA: TGTGCCAGCAGCCAATGGAGGTCCTACAATGAGCAGTTCTTC

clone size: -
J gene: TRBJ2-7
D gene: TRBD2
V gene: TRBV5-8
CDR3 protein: CASSLDGSGGGVGEQYF
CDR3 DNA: TGTGCCAGCAGCTTGGACGGGAGCGGCGGGGGAGTGGGAGAGCAGTACTTC

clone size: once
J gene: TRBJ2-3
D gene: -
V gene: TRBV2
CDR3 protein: CASSEVYRATGTDTQYF
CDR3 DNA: TGTGCCAGCAGTGAAGTGTACAGGGCCACAGGCACAGATACGCAGTATTTT

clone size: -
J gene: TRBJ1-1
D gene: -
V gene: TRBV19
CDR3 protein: CASRKGGAEAFF
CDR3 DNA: TGTGCCAGCCGAAAAGGAGGGGCTGAAGCTTTCTTT

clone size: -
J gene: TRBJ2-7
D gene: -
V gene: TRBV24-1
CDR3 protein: CATSDVGRENEQYF
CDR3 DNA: TGTGCCACCAGTGACGTGGGAAGGGAGAACGAGCAGTACTTC

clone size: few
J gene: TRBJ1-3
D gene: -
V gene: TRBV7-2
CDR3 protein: CASSPQTSGGAIYF
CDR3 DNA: TGTGCCAGCAGTCCACAAACCAGCGGGGGGGCCATATATTTT

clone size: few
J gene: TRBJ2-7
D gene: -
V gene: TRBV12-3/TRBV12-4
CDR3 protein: CATGDYEQYF
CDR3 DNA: TGTGCCACCGGGGATTACGAGCAGTACTTC

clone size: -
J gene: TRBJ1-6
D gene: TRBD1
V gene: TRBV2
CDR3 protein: CASNTGGWNSPLHF
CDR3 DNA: TGTGCCAGCAATACAGGGGGTTGGAATTCACCCCTCCACTTT

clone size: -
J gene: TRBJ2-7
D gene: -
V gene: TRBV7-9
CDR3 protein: CASSLEGGPGWNEQYF
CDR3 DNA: TGTGCCAGCAGCCTCGAAGGAGGGCCCGGTTGGAACGAGCAGTACTTC

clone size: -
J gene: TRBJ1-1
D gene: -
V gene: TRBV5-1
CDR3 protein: CASSLAAGVNTEAFF
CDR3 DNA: TGCGCCAGCAGCTTGGCCGCAGGGGTGAACACTGAAGCTTTCTTT

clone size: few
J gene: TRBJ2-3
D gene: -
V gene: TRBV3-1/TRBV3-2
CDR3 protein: CASSHQGGLDTQYF
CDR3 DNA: TGTGCCAGCAGCCATCAGGGGGGCCTAGATACGCAGTATTTT

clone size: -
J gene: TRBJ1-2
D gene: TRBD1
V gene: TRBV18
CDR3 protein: CASSPLTGANYGYTF
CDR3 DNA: TGTGCCAGCTCACCTCTAACAGGGGCTAACTATGGCTACACCTTC

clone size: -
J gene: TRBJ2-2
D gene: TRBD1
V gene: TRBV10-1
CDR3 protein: CASREGQGALTGELFF
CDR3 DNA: TGCGCCAGCAGAGAAGGACAGGGGGCTCTCACCGGGGAGCTGTTTTTT

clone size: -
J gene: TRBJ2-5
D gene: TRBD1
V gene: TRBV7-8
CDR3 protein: CATHPTGVGETQYF
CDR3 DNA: TGTGCCACCCACCCGACAGGGGTAGGGGAGACCCAGTACTTC

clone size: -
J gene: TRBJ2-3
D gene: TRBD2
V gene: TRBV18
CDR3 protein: CASSPAGVRTDTQYF
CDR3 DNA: TGTGCCAGCTCACCAGCGGGAGTACGGACAGATACGCAGTATTTT

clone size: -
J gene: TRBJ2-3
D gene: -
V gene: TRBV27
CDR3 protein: CASSLRGSLGPDTQYF
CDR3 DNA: TGTGCCAGCAGTTTAAGGGGGAGTCTAGGGCCAGATACGCAGTATTTT

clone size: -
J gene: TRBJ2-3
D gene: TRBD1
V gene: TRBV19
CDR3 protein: CASSTGGGSTDTQYF
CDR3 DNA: TGTGCCAGTAGTACAGGGGGCGGGAGCACAGATACGCAGTATTTT

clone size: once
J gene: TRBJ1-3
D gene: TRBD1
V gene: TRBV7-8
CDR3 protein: CASSLAVSGTGWNTIYF
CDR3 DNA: TGTGCCAGCAGCTTAGCGGTATCCGGGACAGGGTGGAACACCATATATTTT

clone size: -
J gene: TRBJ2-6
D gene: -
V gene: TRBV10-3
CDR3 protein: CAISEEDVLTF
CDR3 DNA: TGTGCCATCAGTGAAGAGGACGTCCTGACTTTC

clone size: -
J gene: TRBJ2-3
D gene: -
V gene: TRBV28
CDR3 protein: CASSPRGGATDTQYF
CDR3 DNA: TGTGCCAGCAGTCCCCGAGGGGGGGCGACAGATACGCAGTATTTT

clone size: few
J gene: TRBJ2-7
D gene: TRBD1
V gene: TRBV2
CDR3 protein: CASRAGTGGHYEQYF
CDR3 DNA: TGTGCCAGCAGAGCCGGGACAGGGGGCCACTACGAGCAGTACTTC

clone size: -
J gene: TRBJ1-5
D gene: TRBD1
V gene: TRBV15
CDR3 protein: CATSRDRRGHQPQHF
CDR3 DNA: TGTGCCACCAGCAGAGATCGAAGGGGGCATCAGCCCCAGCATTTT

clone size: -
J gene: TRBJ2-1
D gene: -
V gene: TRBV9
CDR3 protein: CASSLDGGYTLQFF
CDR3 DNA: TGTGCCAGCAGCCTAGATGGAGGCTATACTTTGCAGTTCTTC

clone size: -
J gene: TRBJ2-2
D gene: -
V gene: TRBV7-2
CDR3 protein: CASSFIASRKGTGELFF
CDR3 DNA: TGTGCCAGCAGCTTTATAGCATCAAGGAAAGGCACCGGGGAGCTGTTTTTT

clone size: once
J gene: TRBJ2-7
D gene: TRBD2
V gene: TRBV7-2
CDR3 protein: CASSRGGPYEQYF
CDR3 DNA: TGTGCCAGCAGCCGCGGGGGACCCTACGAGCAGTACTTC

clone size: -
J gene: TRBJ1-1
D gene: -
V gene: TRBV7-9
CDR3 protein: CASSLVQGYTEAFF
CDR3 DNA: TGTGCCAGCAGCTTAGTGCAGGGATACACTGAAGCTTTCTTT

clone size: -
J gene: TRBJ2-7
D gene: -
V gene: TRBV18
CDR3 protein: CASSPPENRDPGEQYF
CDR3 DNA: TGTGCCAGCTCACCACCGGAAAACAGGGATCCGGGGGAGCAGTACTTC

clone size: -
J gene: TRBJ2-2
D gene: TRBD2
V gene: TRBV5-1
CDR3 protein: CASSFGLAGTGELFF
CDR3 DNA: TGCGCCAGCAGCTTTGGACTAGCGGGCACCGGGGAGCTGTTTTTT

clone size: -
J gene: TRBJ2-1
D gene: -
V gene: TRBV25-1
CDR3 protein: CASSESPGSVHNEQFF
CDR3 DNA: TGTGCCAGCAGTGAATCCCCAGGGTCGGTCCACAATGAGCAGTTCTTC

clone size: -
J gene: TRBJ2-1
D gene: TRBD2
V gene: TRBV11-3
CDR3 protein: CASSLLADNEQFF
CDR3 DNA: TGTGCCAGCAGCTTACTAGCGGACAATGAGCAGTTCTTC

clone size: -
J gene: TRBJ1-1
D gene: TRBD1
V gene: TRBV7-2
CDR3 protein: CASSPRTGGNTEAFF
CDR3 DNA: TGTGCCAGCAGCCCCAGGACAGGGGGGAACACTGAAGCTTTCTTT

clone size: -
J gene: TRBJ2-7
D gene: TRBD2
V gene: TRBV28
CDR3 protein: CASSRLAGIYEQYF
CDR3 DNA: TGTGCCAGCAGCCGGCTAGCGGGAATTTACGAGCAGTACTTC

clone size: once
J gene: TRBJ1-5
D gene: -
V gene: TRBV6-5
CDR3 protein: CASSQGYGNQPQHF
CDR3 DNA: TGTGCCAGCAGTCAGGGTTACGGCAATCAGCCCCAGCATTTT

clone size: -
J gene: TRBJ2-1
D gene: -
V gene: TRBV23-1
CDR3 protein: CASSHQTESSYNEQFF
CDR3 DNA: TGCGCCAGCAGTCATCAGACAGAAAGCTCCTACAATGAGCAGTTCTTC

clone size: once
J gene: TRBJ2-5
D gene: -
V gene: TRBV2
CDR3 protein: CASRDSQETQYF
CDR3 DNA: TGTGCCAGCAGGGACAGTCAAGAGACCCAGTACTTC

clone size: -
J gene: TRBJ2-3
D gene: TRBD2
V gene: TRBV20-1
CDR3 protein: CSASGASGTDTQYF
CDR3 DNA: TGCAGTGCTAGTGGGGCTAGCGGTACAGATACGCAGTATTTT

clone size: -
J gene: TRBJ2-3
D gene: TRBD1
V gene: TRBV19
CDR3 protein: CASSMGQRTDTQYF
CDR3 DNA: TGTGCCAGTAGTATGGGACAGCGCACAGATACGCAGTATTTT

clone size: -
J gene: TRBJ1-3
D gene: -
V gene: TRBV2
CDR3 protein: CASRADMASGNTIYF
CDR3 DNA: TGTGCCAGCAGGGCAGACATGGCCTCTGGAAACACCATATATTTT

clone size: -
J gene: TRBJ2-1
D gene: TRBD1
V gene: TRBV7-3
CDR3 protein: CASSFEFRTGVNEQFF
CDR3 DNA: TGTGCCAGCAGCTTTGAGTTCAGGACAGGGGTCAATGAGCAGTTCTTC

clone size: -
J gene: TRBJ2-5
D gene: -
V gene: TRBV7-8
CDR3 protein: CASSLRHKTQYF
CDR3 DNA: TGTGCCAGCAGCTTGCGGCATAAGACCCAGTACTTC

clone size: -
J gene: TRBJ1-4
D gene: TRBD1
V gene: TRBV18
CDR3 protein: CASSPAGTGRREKLFF
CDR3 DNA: TGTGCCAGCTCACCTGCCGGGACAGGGCGAAGGGAAAAACTGTTTTTT

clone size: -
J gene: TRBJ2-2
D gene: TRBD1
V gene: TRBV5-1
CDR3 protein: CASLRTGENTGELFF
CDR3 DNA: TGCGCCAGTCTCAGGACAGGGGAGAACACCGGGGAGCTGTTTTTT

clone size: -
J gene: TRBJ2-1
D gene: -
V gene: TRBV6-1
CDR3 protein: CASSESREGGDFF
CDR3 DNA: TGTGCCAGCAGTGAGAGCAGGGAGGGGGGCGATTTCTTC

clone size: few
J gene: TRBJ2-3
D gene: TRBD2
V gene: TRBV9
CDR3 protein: CASSLAGTSADTQYF
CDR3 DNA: TGTGCCAGCAGCCTTGCAGGGACTAGCGCAGATACGCAGTATTTT

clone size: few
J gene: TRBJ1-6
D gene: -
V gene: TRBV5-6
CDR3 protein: CASSRTRSSYNSPLHF
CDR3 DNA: TGTGCCAGCAGCCGAACAAGAAGCTCCTATAATTCACCCCTCCACTTT